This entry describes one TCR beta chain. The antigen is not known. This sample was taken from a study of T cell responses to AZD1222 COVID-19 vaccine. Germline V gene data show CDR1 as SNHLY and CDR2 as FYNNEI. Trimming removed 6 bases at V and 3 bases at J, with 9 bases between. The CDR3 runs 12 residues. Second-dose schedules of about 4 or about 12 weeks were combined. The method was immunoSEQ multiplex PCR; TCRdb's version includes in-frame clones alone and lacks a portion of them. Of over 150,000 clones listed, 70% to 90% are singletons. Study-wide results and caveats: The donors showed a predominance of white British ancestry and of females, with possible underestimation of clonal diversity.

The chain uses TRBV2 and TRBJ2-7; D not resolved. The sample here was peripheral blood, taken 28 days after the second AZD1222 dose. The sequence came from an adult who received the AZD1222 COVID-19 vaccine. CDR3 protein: CASSRSFYEQYF. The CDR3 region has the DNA TGTGCCAGCAGCCGGAGTTTCTACGAGCAGTACTTC. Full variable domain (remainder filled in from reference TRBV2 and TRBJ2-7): EPEVTQTPSHQVTQMGQEVILRCVPISNHLYFYWYRQILGQKVEFLVSFYNNEISEKSEIFDDQFSVERPDGSNFTLKIRSTKLEDSAMYFCASSRSFYEQYFGPGTRLTVT.